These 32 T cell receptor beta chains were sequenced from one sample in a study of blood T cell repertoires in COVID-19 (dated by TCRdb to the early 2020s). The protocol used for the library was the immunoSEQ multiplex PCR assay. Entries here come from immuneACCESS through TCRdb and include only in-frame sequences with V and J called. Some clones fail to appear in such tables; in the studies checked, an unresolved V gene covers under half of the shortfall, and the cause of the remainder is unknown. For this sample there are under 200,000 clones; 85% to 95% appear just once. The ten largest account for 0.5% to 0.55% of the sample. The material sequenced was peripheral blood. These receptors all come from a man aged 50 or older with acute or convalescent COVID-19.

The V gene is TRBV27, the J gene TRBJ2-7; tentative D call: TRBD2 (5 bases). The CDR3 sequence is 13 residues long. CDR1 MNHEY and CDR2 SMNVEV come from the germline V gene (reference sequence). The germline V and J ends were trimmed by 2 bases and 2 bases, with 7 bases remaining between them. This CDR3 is CASSLRETYEQYF. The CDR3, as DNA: TGTGCCAGCAGTTTAAGGGAGACCTACGAGCAGTACTTC.

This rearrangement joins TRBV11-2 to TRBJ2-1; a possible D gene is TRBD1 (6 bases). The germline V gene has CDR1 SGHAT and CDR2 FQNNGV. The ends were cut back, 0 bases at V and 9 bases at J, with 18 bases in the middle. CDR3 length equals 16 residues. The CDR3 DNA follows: TGTGCCAGCAGCTTAGAAGGGACCACCCTGGGGGCTGAGCAGTTCTTC. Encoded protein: CASSLEGTTLGAEQFF. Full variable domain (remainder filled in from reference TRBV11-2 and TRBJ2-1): EAGVAQSPRYKIIEKRQSVAFWCNPISGHATLYWYQQILGQGPKLLIQFQNNGVVDDSQLPKDRFSAERLKGVDSTLKIQPAKLEDSAVYLCASSLEGTTLGAEQFFGPGTRLTVL.

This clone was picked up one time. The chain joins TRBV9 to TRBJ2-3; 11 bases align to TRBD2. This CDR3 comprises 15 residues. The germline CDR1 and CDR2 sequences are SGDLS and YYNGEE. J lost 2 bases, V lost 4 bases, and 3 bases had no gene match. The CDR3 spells CASSSLAGDTDTQYF. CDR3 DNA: TGTGCCAGCAGCTCACTAGCGGGGGACACAGATACGCAGTATTTT.

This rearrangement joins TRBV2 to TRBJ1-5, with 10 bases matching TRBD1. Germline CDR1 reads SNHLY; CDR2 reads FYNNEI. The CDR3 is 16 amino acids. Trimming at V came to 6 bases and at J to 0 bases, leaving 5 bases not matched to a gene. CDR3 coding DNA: TGTGCCAGCAGGGGACAGGGGTCATATAGCAATCAGCCCCAGCATTTT. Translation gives CASRGQGSYSNQPQHF.

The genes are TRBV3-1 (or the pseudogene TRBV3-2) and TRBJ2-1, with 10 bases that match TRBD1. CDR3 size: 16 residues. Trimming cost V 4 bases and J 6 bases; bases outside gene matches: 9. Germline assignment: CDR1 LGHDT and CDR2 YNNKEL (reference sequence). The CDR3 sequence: CASSPRWGQGLNEQFF. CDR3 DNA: TGTGCCAGCAGCCCGCGTTGGGGACAGGGGCTCAATGAGCAGTTCTTC.

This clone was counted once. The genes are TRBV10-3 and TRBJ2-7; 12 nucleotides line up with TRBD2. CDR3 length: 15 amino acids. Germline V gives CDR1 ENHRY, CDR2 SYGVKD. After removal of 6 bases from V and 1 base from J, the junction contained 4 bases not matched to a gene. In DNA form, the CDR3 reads TGTGCCATCAGGGGGACTAGCGGGCGTTCCTACGAGCAGTACTTC. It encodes CAIRGTSGRSYEQYF.

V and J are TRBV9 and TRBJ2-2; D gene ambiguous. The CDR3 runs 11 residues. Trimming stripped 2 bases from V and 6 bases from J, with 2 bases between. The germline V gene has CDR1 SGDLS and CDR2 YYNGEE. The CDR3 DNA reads TGTGCCAGCAGCGTCGCCGGGGAGCTGTTTTTT. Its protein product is CASSVAGELFF.

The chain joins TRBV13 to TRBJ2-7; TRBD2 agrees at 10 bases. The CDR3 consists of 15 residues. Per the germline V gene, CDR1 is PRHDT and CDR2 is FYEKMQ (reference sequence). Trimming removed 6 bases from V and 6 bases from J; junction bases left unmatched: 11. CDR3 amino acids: CASSSKAGGPREQYF. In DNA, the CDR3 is TGTGCCAGCAGTTCCAAAGCGGGAGGGCCGCGCGAGCAGTACTTC.

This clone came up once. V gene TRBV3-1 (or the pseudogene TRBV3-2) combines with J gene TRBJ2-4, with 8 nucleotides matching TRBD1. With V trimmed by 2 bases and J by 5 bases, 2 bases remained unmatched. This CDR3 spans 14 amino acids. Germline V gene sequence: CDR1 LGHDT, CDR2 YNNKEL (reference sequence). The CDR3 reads CASSQTGGQNIQYF. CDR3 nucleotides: TGTGCCAGCAGCCAAACAGGGGGTCAAAACATTCAGTACTTC.

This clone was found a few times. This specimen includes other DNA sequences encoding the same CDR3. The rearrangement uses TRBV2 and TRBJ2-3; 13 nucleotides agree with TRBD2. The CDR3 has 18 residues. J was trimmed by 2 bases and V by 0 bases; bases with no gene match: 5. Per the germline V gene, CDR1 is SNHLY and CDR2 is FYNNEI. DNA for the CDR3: TGTGCCAGCAGTGAAGCTCGACTAGCGGGGGGCCTCACAGATACGCAGTATTTT. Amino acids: CASSEARLAGGLTDTQYF.

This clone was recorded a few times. The CDR3 DNA sequence: TGTGCCAGCTCACCACTCCCACCGGGACAGGGCACTGAAGCTTTCTTT. The encoded protein is CASSPLPPGQGTEAFF. The chain employs TRBV18 and TRBJ1-1, with TRBD1 matching over 9 bases. Germline assignment: CDR1 KGHSH and CDR2 LQKENI. This CDR3 has 16 amino acids. The V segment lost 1 base and the J segment 4 bases; nucleotides outside the gene matches: 7.

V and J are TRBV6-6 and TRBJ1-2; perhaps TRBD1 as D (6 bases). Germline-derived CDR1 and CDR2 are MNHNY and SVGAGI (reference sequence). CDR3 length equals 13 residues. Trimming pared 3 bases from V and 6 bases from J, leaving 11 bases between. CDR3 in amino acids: CASSYSQGDGYTF. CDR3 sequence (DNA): TGTGCCAGCAGTTATTCACAGGGTGATGGCTACACCTTC.

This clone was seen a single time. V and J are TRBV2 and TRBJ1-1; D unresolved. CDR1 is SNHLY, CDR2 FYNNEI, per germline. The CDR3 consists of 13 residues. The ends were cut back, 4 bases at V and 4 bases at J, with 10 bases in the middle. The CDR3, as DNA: TGTGCCAGCAGTGGGGAGGGATCCACTGAAGCTTTCTTT. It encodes CASSGEGSTEAFF.

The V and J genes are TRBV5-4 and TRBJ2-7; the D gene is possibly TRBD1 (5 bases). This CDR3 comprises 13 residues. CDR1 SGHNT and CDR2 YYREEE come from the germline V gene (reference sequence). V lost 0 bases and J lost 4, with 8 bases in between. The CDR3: CASSLDRQYEQYV. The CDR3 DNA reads TGTGCCAGCAGCTTGGACAGGCAATACGAGCAGTACGTC.

CDR3 bases: TGCGCCAGCAGTCCCACCTATTGGGCTAGCAATCAGCCCCAGCATTTT. This sequence encodes CASSPTYWASNQPQHF. The rearrangement links TRBV4-3 to TRBJ1-5; D not certain. The germline V and J ends were trimmed by 6 bases and 0 bases, with 15 bases remaining between them. Germline CDR1 LGHNA, CDR2 YSLEER. This CDR3 has 16 amino acids.

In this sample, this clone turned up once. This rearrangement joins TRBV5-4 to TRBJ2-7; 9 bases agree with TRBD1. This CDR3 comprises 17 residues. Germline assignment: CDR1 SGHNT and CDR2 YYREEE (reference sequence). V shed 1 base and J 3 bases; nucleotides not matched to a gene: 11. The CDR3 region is CASSLTGQGLTYYEQYV. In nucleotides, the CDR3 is TGTGCCAGCAGCTTGACCGGACAGGGGCTAACCTACTACGAGCAGTACGTC.

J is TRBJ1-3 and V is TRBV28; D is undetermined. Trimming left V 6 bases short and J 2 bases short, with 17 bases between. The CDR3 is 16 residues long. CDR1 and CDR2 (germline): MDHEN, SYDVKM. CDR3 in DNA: TGTGCCAGCAGCCCTGCCCCCCGAAAGCCTGGAAACACCATATATTTT. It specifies CASSPAPRKPGNTIYF. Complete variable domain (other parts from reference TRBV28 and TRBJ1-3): DVKVTQSSRYLVKRTGEKVFLECVQDMDHENMFWYRQDPGLGLRLIYFSYDVKMKEKGDIPEGYSVSREKKERFSLILESASTNQTSMYLCASSPAPRKPGNTIYFGEGSWLTVV.

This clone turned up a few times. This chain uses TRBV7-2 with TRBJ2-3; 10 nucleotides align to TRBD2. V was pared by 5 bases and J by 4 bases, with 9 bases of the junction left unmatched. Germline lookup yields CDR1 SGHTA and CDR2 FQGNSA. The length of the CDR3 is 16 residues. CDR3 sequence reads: CASSAMLAGVSDTQYF. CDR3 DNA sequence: TGTGCCAGCAGCGCAATGCTAGCGGGGGTCTCAGATACGCAGTATTTT. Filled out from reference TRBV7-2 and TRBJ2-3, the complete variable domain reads GAGVSQSPSNKVTEKGKDVELRCDPISGHTALYWYRQSLGQGLEFLIYFQGNSAPDKSGLPSDRFSAERTGGSVSTLTIQRTQQEDSAVYLCASSAMLAGVSDTQYFGPGTRLTVL.

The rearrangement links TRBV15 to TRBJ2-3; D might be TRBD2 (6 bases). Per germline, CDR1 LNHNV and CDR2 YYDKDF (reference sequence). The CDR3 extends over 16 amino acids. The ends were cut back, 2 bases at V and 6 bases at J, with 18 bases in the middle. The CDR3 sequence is CATSRNSRELADTQYF. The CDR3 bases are TGTGCCACCAGCAGAAATTCCCGGGAGTTAGCTGATACGCAGTATTTT. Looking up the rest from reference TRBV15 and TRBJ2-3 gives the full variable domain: DAMVIQNPRYQVTQFGKPVTLSCSQTLNHNVMYWYQQKSSQAPKLLFHYYDKDFNNEADTPDNFQSRRPNTSFCFLDIRSPGLGDTAMYLCATSRNSRELADTQYFGPGTRLTVL.

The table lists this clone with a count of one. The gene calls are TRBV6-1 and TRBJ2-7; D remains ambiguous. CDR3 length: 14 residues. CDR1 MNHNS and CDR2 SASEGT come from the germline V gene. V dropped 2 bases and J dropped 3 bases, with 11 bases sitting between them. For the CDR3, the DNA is TGTGCCAGCAGTGAAAATTGGGCAGACTACGAGCAGTACTTC. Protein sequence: CASSENWADYEQYF.

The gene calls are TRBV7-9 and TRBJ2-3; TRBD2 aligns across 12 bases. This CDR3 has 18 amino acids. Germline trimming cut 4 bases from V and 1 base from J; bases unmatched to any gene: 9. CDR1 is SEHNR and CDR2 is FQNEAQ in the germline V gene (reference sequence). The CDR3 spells CASSSIPRTSGGTDTQYF. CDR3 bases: TGTGCCAGCAGCTCTATCCCTAGGACTAGCGGGGGCACAGATACGCAGTATTTT.

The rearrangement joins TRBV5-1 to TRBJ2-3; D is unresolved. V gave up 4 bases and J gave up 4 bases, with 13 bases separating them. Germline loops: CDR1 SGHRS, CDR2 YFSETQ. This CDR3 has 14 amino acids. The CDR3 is CASSVIKEADTQYF. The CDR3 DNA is TGCGCCAGCAGCGTTATTAAAGAGGCAGATACGCAGTATTTT.

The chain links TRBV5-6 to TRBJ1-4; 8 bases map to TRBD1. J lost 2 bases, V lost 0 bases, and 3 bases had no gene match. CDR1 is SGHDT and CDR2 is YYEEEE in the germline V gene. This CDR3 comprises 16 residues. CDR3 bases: TGTGCCAGCAGCTTGGGAGACAGGGGCACTAATGAAAAACTGTTTTTT. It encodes CASSLGDRGTNEKLFF.

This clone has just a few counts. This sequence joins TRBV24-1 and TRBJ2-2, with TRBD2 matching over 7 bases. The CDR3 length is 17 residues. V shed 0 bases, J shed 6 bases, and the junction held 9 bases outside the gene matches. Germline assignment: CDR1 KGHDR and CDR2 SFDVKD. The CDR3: CATSDLGLVGFPGELFF. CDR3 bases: TGTGCCACCAGTGATTTGGGACTAGTCGGATTTCCCGGGGAGCTGTTTTTT.

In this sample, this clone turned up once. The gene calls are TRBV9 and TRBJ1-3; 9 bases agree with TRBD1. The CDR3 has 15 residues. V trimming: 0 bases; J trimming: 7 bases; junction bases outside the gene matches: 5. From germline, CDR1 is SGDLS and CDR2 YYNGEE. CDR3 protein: CASSVATGGGNTIYF. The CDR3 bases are TGTGCCAGCAGCGTAGCGACAGGGGGTGGCAACACCATATATTTT.

The CDR3 nucleotides read TGTGCCAGCAGTTACCCGACAGGGAGAACTGAAGCTTTCTTT. This codes for CASSYPTGRTEAFF. V gene TRBV6-2 or TRBV6-3 combines with J gene TRBJ1-1; the match to TRBD1 covers 7 bases. This CDR3 is built from 14 residues. CDR1 is MNHEY, CDR2 SVGEGT, per germline. V shed 2 bases, J shed 5 bases, and the junction held 5 bases outside the gene matches.

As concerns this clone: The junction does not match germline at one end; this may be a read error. Written as DNA, the CDR3 is TGTGCTAGCAGCCAGGCCTCCTTCGGTGAGCAGTTCTTC. This codes for CASSQASFGEQFF. The chain carries TRBV7-7 and TRBJ2-1; D not certain. CDR1 is SSHAT and CDR2 is FNYEAQ in the germline V gene (reference sequence). This CDR3 spans 13 amino acids.

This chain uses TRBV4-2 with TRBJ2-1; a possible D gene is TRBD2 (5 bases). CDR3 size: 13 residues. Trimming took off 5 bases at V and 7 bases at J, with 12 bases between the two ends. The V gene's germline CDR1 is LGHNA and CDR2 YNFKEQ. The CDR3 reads CASSEDGDNEQFF. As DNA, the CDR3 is TGTGCCAGCAGCGAGGACGGGGATAATGAGCAGTTCTTC.

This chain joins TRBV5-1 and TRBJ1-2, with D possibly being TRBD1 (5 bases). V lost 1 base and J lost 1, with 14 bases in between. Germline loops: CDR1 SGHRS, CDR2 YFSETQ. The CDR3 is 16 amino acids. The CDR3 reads CASSLSTYDSNYGYTF. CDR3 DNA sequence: TGCGCCAGCAGCTTGAGTACCTACGACAGTAACTATGGCTACACCTTC.

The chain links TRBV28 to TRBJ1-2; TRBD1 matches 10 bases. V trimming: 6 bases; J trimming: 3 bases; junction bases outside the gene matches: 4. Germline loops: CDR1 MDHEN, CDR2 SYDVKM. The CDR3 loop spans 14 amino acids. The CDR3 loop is CASSRDRGDYGYTF. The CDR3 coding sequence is TGTGCCAGCAGCAGGGACAGGGGTGACTATGGCTACACCTTC.

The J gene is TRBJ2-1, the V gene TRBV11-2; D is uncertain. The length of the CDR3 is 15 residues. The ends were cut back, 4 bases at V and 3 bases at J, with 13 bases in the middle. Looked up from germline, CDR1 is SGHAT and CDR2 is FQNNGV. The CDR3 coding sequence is TGTGCCAGCAGCTCGAGCGAGAAGTTCTACAATGAGCAGTTCTTC. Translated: CASSSSEKFYNEQFF.

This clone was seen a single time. The CDR3 DNA reads as TGTGCCAGCAGCCAGCCAGAAACTAGCGGTACCTACGAGCAGTACTTC. Translation: CASSQPETSGTYEQYF. The chain employs TRBV3-1 (or the pseudogene TRBV3-2) and TRBJ2-7; TRBD2 matches 8 bases. Losses at the gene ends were 3 bases for V and 2 bases for J; bases not matched to a gene: 9. CDR3 size: 16 residues. Germline V gene lookup returns CDR1 LGHDT and CDR2 YNNKEL (reference sequence).